This T cell receptor beta chain was identified during a study of response to subunit inactivated influenza vaccine. Via MiXCR, TCRdb re-called the RT-PCR reads, giving one row per CDR3 protein. The table lists about 700,000 distinct CDR3 sequences, approximately 15% of them singletons, with approximately 6.5% in the top ten. General study points: Authors suggested each seasonal influenza vaccination recruits few new T cells.

From germline, CDR1 is MNHEY and CDR2 SMNVEV (reference sequence). The V and J ends lost 6 bases and 4 bases respectively, with 16 bases between them. This CDR3 is 16 amino acids long. Worth noting for this clonotype: The antigen remains unidentified.

V gene TRBV27 combines with J gene TRBJ2-6; perhaps TRBD1 as D (6 bases). This clonotype was obtained from a man in his fifties or sixties who received an inactivated influenza vaccine. Sequencing used PBMCs from blood, obtained approximately 15 days before vaccination. The CDR3 loop is CASSHAYRAGANVLTF. DNA for the CDR3: TGTGCCAGCAGCCACGCGTACAGGGCCGGGGCCAACGTCCTGACTTTC. Full variable domain (missing parts from reference TRBV27 and TRBJ2-6): EAQVTQNPRYLITVTGKKLTVTCSQNMNHEYMSWYRQDPGLGLRQIYYSMNVEVTDKGDVPEGYKVSRKEKRNFPLILESPSPNQTSLYFCASSHAYRAGANVLTFGAGSRLTVL.